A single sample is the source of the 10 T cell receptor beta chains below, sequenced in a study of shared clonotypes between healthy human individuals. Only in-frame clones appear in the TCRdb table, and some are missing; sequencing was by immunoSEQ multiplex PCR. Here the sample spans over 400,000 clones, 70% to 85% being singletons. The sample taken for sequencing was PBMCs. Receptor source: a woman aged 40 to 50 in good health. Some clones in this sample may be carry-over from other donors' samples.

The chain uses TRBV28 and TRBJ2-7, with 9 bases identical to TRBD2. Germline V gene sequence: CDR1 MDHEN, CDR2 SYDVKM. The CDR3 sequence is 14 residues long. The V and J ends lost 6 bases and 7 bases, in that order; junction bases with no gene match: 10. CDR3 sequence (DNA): TGTGCCAGCAGGTCCAGCCTGCGGGAGGGGGAGCAGTACTTC. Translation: CASRSSLREGEQYF.

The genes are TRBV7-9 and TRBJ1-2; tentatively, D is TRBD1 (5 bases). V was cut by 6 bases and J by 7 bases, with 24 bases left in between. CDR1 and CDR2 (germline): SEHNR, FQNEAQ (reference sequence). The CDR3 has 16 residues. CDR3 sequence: CASSGGLRSRESGYTF. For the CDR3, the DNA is TGTGCCAGCAGTGGGGGACTGAGGTCCCGGGAAAGTGGCTACACCTTC.

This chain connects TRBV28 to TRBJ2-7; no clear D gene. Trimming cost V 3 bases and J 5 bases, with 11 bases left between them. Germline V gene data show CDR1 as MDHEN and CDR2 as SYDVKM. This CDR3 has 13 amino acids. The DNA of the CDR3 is TGTGCCAGCAGTTTGGGTCGTACGAACGAGCAGTACTTC. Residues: CASSLGRTNEQYF.

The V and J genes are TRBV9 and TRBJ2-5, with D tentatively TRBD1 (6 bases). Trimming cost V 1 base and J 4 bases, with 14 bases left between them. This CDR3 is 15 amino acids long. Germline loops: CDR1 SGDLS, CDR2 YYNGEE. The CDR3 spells CASSVTPQGGETQYF. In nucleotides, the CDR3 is TGTGCCAGCAGCGTAACCCCCCAAGGGGGAGAGACCCAGTACTTC.

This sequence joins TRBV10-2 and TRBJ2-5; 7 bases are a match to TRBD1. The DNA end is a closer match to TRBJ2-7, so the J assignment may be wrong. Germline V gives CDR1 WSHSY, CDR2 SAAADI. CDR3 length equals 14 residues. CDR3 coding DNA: TGCGCCAGCAGGTTGGGGACAGTCTCCTACGAGCAGTACTTC. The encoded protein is CASRLGTVSYEQYF.

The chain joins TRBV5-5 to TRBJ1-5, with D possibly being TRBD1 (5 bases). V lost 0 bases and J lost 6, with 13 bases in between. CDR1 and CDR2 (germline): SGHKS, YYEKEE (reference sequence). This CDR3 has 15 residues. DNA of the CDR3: TGTGCCAGCAGCTTGGCGACCGGGGGTGGTCAGCCCCAGCATTTT. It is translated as CASSLATGGGQPQHF. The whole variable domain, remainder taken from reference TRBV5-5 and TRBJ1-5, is DAGVTQSPTHLIKTRGQQVTLRCSPISGHKSVSWYQQVLGQGPQFIFQYYEKEERGRGNFPDRFSARQFPNYSSELNVNALLLGDSALYLCASSLATGGGQPQHFGDGTRLSIL.

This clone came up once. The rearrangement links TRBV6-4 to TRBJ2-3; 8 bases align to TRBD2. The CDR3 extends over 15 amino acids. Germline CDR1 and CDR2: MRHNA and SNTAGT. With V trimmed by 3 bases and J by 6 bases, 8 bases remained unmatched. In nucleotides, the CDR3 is TGTGCCAGCAGTGAAGTCGCGGGAGGCGGGGATACGCAGTATTTT. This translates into CASSEVAGGGDTQYF.

The CDR3 sequence: CASSAATPWDGYTF. As DNA, the CDR3 is TGTGCCAGCAGTGCGGCGACACCGTGGGATGGCTACACCTTC. This rearrangement joins TRBV2 to TRBJ1-2; unclear D gene. Per germline, CDR1 SNHLY and CDR2 FYNNEI. This CDR3 spans 14 amino acids. Trimming shortened V by 4 bases and J by 6 bases, and 15 bases separated the two germline ends.

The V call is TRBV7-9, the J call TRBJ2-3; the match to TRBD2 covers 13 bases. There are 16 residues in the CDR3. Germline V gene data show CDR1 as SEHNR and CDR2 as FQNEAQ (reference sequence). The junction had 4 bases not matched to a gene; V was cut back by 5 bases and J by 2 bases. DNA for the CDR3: TGTGCCAGCAGCCTCGGACTAGCGGGAGTCACAGATACGCAGTATTTT. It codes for CASSLGLAGVTDTQYF.

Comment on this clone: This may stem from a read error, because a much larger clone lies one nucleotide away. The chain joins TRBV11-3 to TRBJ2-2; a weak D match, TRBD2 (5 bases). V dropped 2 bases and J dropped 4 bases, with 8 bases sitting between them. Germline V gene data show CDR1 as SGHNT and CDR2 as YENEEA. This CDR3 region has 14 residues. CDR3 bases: TGTGCCAGCAGCTTACTAGCAGGCACCGGGGAGCTGTTTTTT. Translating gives CASSLLAGTGELFF. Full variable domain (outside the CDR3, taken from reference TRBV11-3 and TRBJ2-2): EAGVVQSPRYKIIEKKQPVAFWCNPISGHNTLYWYLQNLGQGPELLIRYENEEAVDDSQLPKDRFSAERLKGVDSTLKIQPAELGDSAVYLCASSLLAGTGELFFGEGSRLTVL.